A selection of T cell receptor beta chains follows, all from one sample in a study of monozygotic twins with inflammatory bowel disease. TCRdb reanalyzed the 5' RACE reads and collapses them to one entry per CDR3 protein, without DNA. This sample's table reports around 150,000 distinct CDR3 sequences. Sequencing was done on a sample of blood. These receptors all stem from a human donor with ulcerative colitis or Crohn's disease, or a healthy co-twin of an affected twin (not recorded which). Each CDR3 is given with its conserved first and last residue.

v_call	j_call	cdr3_length	cdr3_aa
TRBV4-1	TRBJ2-2	14	CASSQGRYPGELFF
TRBV12-3/TRBV12-4	TRBJ2-3	14	CASTVGLATDTQYF
TRBV18	TRBJ2-1	16	CASSPETLLGYNEQFF
TRBV30	TRBJ1-5	13	CAWNRQVDQPQHF
TRBV20-1	TRBJ2-5	15	CSARKTSGRGETQYF
TRBV5-4	TRBJ2-5	15	CASSLAQGGEETQYF
TRBV5-1	TRBJ2-1	17	CASSLTLGLAGNNEQFF
TRBV24-1	TRBJ2-1	17	CATSGLAEPATYNEQFF
TRBV7-3	TRBJ1-4	20	CASSLNSSYKGIATNEKLFF
TRBV7-2	TRBJ2-7	11	CASSQSSEQYF
TRBV5-4	TRBJ2-5	15	CASSSSGRSQETQYF
TRBV14	TRBJ2-2	13	CASSLFNTGELFF
TRBV24-1	TRBJ2-1	18	CATSDAKTSEFFRNEQFF
TRBV20-1	TRBJ2-5	12	CSASRAEETQYF
TRBV19	TRBJ2-3	16	CASSIGRGRNTDTQYF